These 19 T cell receptor beta chains originate from one sample sequenced in a study of cytomegalovirus exposure and HLA in healthy donors. It was with 60 Vbeta and 13 Jbeta primers that the PCR ran. TCRdb's table, derived via immunoSEQ multiplex PCR, lists solely in-frame clones and lacks some. The profile covers approximately 150,000 clones, with over 60% appearing a single time and approximately 2.8% taken by the ten largest. Sequencing was carried out using PBMCs. These receptors all come from a woman younger than 45 in good health and CMV-seronegative.

The J gene is TRBJ2-7, the V gene TRBV7-9; the D is unclear. CDR1 SEHNR and CDR2 FQNEAQ come from the germline V gene (reference sequence). Trimming took 4 bases from V and 2 from J, leaving 9 bases between them. The CDR3 runs 13 residues. CDR3 DNA sequence: TGTGCCAGCAGCTCAACAGAGACCTACGAGCAGTACTTC. Amino acids: CASSSTETYEQYF.

This rearrangement joins TRBV27 to TRBJ1-4; maybe TRBD1 (6 bases). Germline assignment: CDR1 MNHEY and CDR2 SMNVEV (reference sequence). Trimming left V 5 bases short and J 8 bases short, with 15 bases between. The CDR3 totals 14 residues. CDR3 in amino acids: CASSDRFNEEKLFF. The DNA of the CDR3 is TGTGCCAGCAGTGACAGGTTTAATGAAGAAAAACTGTTTTTT.

The chain carries TRBV11-2 and TRBJ2-7, with D possibly matching TRBD1 (6 bases). Trimming left V 1 base short and J 3 bases short, with 7 bases between. The CDR3 totals 13 residues. In germline, CDR1 is SGHAT, CDR2 FQNNGV. CDR3 amino acids: CASSLGRGYEQYF. Written as DNA, the CDR3 is TGTGCCAGCAGCTTAGGCAGGGGCTACGAGCAGTACTTC.

The CDR3 coding sequence is TGTGCCAGCAGTTACTTCGGACTAGCGGGAGCTGAGCAGTTCTTC. Its protein product is CASSYFGLAGAEQFF. The J gene is TRBJ2-1, the V gene TRBV6-5; TRBD2 aligns across 13 bases. The CDR3 spans 15 residues. The V and J ends lost 1 base and 9 bases, in that order; junction bases with no gene match: 3. CDR1 is MNHEY and CDR2 is SVGAGI in the germline V gene.

The gene calls are TRBV7-3 and TRBJ2-1; 11 nucleotides match TRBD2. V dropped 3 bases and J dropped 4; count of bases not matched to a gene: 2. CDR3 size: 15 residues. Looked up from germline, CDR1 is SGHTA and CDR2 is FQGTGA. CDR3 nucleotides: TGTGCCAGCAGCTTCACTAGCGGGAGTTACAATGAGCAGTTCTTC. Its translation is CASSFTSGSYNEQFF.

V is TRBV9 and J is TRBJ2-3; TRBD1 agrees at 8 bases. Germline trimming cut 4 bases from V and 2 bases from J; bases unmatched to any gene: 12. Per the germline V gene, CDR1 is SGDLS and CDR2 is YYNGEE. CDR3 size: 17 residues. CDR3 nucleotides: TGTGCCAGCAGCCTCTGGGGTCAGGGGGCTATCACAGATACGCAGTATTTT. It encodes CASSLWGQGAITDTQYF.

This rearrangement joins TRBV6-5 to TRBJ1-5, with a tentative D call TRBD1 (5 bases). Looked up from germline, CDR1 is MNHEY and CDR2 is SVGAGI. Trimming took 4 bases from V and 4 from J, leaving 14 bases between them. The CDR3 has 15 amino acids. The CDR3 loop is CASSLTAPRNQPQHF. CDR3 DNA: TGTGCCAGCAGTTTGACAGCCCCGAGGAATCAGCCCCAGCATTTT.

CDR3 DNA: TGTGCCAGCAGCCGCCCCACGGCACAGGGGAGTTCACCCCTCCACTTT. Protein sequence: CASSRPTAQGSSPLHF. The rearrangement links TRBV5-5 to TRBJ1-6; 7 bases agree with TRBD1. Germline V gene sequence: CDR1 SGHKS, CDR2 YYEKEE (reference sequence). This CDR3 is 16 amino acids long. V dropped 4 bases and J dropped 9; count of bases not matched to a gene: 13.

The genes are TRBV5-4 and TRBJ2-5; TRBD1 matches 10 bases. Germline V gene data show CDR1 as SGHNT and CDR2 as YYREEE (reference sequence). The CDR3 totals 15 residues. V shed 4 bases and J 5 bases; nucleotides not matched to a gene: 8. The CDR3 coding sequence is TGTGCCAGCAGCACGGACAGGGGGTCTGAGGAGACCCAGTACTTC. Its protein product is CASSTDRGSEETQYF.

This chain links TRBV9 with TRBJ2-2, with D possibly TRBD2 on 6 matching bases. Trimming took off 0 bases at V and 7 bases at J, with 16 bases between the two ends. The V gene's germline CDR1 is SGDLS and CDR2 YYNGEE. The CDR3 is 16 residues long. CDR3 DNA: TGTGCCAGCAGCGTAGGAAACGGGGGAGATGACGGGGAGCTGTTTTTT. Its protein product is CASSVGNGGDDGELFF.

The chain employs TRBV27 and TRBJ1-6; tentative D call: TRBD1 (5 bases). Per the germline V gene, CDR1 is MNHEY and CDR2 is SMNVEV (reference sequence). The CDR3 has 13 residues. Trimming took off 6 bases at V and 6 bases at J, with 9 bases between the two ends. The CDR3 protein is CASRRDLNSPLHF. The CDR3 DNA follows: TGTGCCAGCAGGCGGGACCTTAATTCACCCCTCCACTTT.

CDR3 protein: CASIPGTASGGGGYTF. CDR3 DNA sequence: TGTGCCAGCATTCCTGGGACAGCTTCAGGAGGCGGTGGCTACACCTTC. V and J are TRBV2 and TRBJ1-2, with 7 bases lining up with TRBD1. Germline CDR1 SNHLY, CDR2 FYNNEI. V was clipped by 7 bases and J by 7 bases; unmatched bases: 18. This CDR3 is 16 amino acids long.

The CDR3: CASSTQQGSYGYTF. CDR3 bases: TGTGCCAGCAGCACCCAACAGGGTAGCTATGGCTACACCTTC. The V and J genes are TRBV9 and TRBJ1-2, with D possibly matching TRBD1 (6 bases). CDR1 and CDR2 (germline): SGDLS, YYNGEE. The V and J ends lost 4 bases and 4 bases respectively, with 14 bases between them. The CDR3 length is 14 residues.

This clone was seen a handful of times. The chain couples TRBV19 to TRBJ1-1; a possible D gene is TRBD1 (5 bases). The CDR3 loop spans 14 amino acids. The V and J ends lost 6 bases and 7 bases respectively, with 18 bases between them. Germline V gene lookup returns CDR1 LNHDA and CDR2 SQIVND (reference sequence). The CDR3 coding sequence is TGTGCCAGTAGGATTGACTGGACACGGAATGAAGCTTTCTTT. This gives the protein CASRIDWTRNEAFF.

The V and J genes are TRBV4-3 and TRBJ2-1; 8 bases are shared with TRBD2. Germline V gene lookup returns CDR1 LGHNA and CDR2 YSLEER. The CDR3 is 17 residues long. Unmatched junction bases numbered 5, after V lost 0 bases and J lost 1 base. CDR3 coding DNA: TGCGCCAGCAGCCAAGATTCGGGACTAGGTTCCTACAATGAGCAGTTCTTC. This gives the protein CASSQDSGLGSYNEQFF.

The CDR3, as DNA: TGTGCCAGCAGCTTAGCGCCAGCGGATACGCAGTATTTT. Protein: CASSLAPADTQYF. The chain employs TRBV7-2 and TRBJ2-3; D is unresolved. Per the germline V gene, CDR1 is SGHTA and CDR2 is FQGNSA. The CDR3 covers 13 residues. Trimming removed 0 bases at V and 6 bases at J, with 7 bases between.

The CDR3, as DNA: TGTGCCATCAGTGAGGCTGGACAGGGCGATGAAGCTTTCTTT. Protein product: CAISEAGQGDEAFF. J is TRBJ1-1 and V is TRBV10-3; 8 bases align to TRBD1. This CDR3 contains 14 residues. The germline V gene has CDR1 ENHRY and CDR2 SYGVKD. With 2 bases clipped from V and 7 bases from J, the junction kept 6 bases outside the gene matches.

The chain recombines TRBV5-4 with TRBJ2-5; D may be TRBD2 (5 bases). Germline V gene data show CDR1 as SGHNT and CDR2 as YYREEE (reference sequence). Trimming left V 3 bases short and J 2 bases short, with 11 bases between. This CDR3 has 14 amino acids. The CDR3 spells CASSWTGSQETQYF. The CDR3 bases are TGTGCCAGCAGCTGGACTGGGTCTCAAGAGACCCAGTACTTC.

A few counts support this clone. The chain uses TRBV15 and TRBJ2-1; the D is unclear. V dropped 3 bases and J dropped 3 bases, with 9 bases sitting between them. The CDR3 runs 14 residues. Germline-derived CDR1 and CDR2 are LNHNV and YYDKDF (reference sequence). DNA for the CDR3: TGTGCCACCAGCAGGTGGCAGGTCTACAATGAGCAGTTCTTC. Its protein is CATSRWQVYNEQFF.